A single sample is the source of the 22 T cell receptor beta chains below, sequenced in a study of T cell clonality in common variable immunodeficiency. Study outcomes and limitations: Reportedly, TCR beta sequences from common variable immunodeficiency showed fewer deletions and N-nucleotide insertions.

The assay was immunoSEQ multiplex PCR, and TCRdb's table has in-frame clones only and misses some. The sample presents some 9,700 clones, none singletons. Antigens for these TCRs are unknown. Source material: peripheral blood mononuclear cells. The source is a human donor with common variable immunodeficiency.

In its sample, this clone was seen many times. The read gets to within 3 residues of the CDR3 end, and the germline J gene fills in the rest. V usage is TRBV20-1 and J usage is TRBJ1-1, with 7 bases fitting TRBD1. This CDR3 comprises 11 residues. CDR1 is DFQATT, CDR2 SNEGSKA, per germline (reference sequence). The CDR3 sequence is CSAPGTAEAFF. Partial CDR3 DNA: TGCAGTGCGCCCGGGACAGCCGAA.

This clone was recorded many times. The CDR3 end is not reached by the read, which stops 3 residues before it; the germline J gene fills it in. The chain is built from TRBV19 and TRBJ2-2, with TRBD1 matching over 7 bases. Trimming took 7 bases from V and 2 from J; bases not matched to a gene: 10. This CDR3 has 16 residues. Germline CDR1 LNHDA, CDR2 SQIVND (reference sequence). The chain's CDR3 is CASIPDGDRNTGELFF. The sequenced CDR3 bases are TGTGCCAGTATCCCCGACGGGGACAGAAACACCGGGGAG.

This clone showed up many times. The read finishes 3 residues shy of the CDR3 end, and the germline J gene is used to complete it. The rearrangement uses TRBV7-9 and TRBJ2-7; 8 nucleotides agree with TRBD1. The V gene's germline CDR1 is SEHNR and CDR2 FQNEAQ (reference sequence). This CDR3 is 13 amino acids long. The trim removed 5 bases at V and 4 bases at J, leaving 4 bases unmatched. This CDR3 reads CASSRTGYYEQYF. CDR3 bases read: TGTGCCAGCAGCCGGACAGGGTATTACGAG.

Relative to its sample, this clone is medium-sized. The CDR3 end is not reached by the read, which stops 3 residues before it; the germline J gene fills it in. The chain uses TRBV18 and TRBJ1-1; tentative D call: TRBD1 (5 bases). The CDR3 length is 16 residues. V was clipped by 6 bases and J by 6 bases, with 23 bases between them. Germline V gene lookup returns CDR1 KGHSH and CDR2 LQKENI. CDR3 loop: CASSRLAGRMTAEAFF. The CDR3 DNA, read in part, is TGTGCCAGCTCCAGACTGGCAGGGAGGATGACTGCTGAA. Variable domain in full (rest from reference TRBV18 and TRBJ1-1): NAGVMQNPRHLVRRRGQEARLRCSPMKGHSHVYWYRQLPEEGLKFMVYLQKENIIDESGMPKERFSAEFPKEGPSILRIQQVVRGDSAAYFCASSRLAGRMTAEAFFGQGTRLTVV.

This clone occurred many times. The part of the CDR3 DNA that was read is TGTGCCATCAGAGGGGCTAGCGGAACCTACGAG. Amino acids: CAIRGASGTYE. The whole CDR3 protein is CAIRGASGTYEQYF. The V gene is TRBV10-3, the J gene TRBJ2-7; 7 bases match TRBD2. The read falls 3 residues short of the CDR3 end, and the missing part is taken from the germline J gene. There are 14 residues in the CDR3. V lost 6 bases to trimming and J lost 2 bases; unmatched junction nucleotides: 7. The germline gives CDR1 ENHRY, CDR2 SYGVKD.

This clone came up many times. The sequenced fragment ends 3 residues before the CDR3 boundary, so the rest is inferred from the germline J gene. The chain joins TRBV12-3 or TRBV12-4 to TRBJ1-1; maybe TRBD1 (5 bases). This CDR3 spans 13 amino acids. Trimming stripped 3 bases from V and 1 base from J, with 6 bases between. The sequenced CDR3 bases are TGTGCCAGCAGTTTGGGGGGGAACACTGAA. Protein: CASSLGGNTE. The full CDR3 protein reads CASSLGGNTEAFF.

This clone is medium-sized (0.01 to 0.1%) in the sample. Incomplete CDR3 DNA: TGCGCCAGCAGCTTGGGAGGACAGGGGACAGATACG. Its protein product is CASSLGGQGTDT. In full, the CDR3 is CASSLGGQGTDTQYF. This chain links TRBV5-1 with TRBJ2-3; TRBD1 agrees at 9 bases. The read stops 3 residues short of the end of the CDR3; the missing end is completed from the germline J gene. The CDR3 spans 15 residues. V shed 0 bases and J 3 bases; nucleotides not matched to a gene: 2. Germline loops: CDR1 SGHRS, CDR2 YFSETQ.

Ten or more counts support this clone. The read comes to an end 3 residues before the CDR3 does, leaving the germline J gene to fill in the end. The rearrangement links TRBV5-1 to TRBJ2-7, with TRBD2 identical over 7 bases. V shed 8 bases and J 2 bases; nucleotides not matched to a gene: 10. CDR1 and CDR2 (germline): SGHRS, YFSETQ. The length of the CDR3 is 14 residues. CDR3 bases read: TGCGCCAGTAAATCTAGCGCGGGGGCCTACGAG. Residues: CASKSSAGAYE. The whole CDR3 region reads CASKSSAGAYEQYF.

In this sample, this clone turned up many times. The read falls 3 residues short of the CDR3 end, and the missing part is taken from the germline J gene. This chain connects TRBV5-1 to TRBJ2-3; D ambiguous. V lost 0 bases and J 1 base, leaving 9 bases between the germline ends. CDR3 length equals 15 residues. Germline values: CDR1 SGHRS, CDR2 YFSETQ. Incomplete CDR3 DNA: TGCGCCAGCAGCTTGGGGGCTTGGGGCACAGATACG. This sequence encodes CASSLGAWGTDT. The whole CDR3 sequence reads CASSLGAWGTDTQYF.

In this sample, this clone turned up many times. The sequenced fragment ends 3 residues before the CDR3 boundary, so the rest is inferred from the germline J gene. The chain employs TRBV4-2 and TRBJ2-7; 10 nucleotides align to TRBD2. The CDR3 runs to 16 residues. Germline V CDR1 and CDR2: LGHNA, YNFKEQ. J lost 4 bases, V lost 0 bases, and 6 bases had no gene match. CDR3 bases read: TGTGCCAGCAGCCAAGATAGAGGACTAGCGGCTTACGAG. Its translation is CASSQDRGLAAYE. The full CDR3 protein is CASSQDRGLAAYEQYF.

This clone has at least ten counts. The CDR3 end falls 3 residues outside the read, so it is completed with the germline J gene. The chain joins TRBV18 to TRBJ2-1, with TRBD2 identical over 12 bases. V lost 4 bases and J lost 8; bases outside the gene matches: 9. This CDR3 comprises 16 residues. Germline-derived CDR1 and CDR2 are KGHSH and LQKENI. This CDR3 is CASSRLLAGGQDEQFF. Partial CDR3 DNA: TGTGCCAGCTCACGACTTCTAGCGGGAGGGCAGGATGAG.

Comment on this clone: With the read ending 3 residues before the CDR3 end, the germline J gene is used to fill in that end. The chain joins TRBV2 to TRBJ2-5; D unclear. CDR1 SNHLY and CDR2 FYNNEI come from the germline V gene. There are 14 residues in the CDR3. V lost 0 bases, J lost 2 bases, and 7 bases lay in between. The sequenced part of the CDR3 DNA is TGTGCCAGCAGTGAAGCTGGGCAGCAAGAGACC. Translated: CASSEAGQQET. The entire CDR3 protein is CASSEAGQQETQYF.

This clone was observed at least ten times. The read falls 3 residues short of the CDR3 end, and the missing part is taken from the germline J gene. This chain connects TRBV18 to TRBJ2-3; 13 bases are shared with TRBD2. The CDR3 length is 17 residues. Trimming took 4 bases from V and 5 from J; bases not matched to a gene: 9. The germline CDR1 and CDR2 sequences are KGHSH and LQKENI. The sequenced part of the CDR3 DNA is TGTGCCAGCTCACACCTAAGGACTAGCGGGAGTGTAGATACG. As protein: CASSHLRTSGSVDT. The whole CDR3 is CASSHLRTSGSVDTQYF.

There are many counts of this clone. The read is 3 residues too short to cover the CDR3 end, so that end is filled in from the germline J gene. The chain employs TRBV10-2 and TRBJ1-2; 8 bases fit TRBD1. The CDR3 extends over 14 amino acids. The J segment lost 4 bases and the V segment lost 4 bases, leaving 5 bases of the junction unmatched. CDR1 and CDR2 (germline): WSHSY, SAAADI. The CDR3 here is CASSADRAFYGYTF. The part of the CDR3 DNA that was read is TGCGCCAGCAGTGCGGACAGGGCTTTCTATGGC.

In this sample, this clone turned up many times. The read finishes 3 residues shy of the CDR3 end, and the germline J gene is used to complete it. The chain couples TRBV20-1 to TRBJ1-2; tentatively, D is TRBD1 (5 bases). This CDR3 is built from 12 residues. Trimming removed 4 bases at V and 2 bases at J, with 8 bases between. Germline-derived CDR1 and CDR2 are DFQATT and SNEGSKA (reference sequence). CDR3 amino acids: CSAKDKNYGYTF. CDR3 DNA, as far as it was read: TGCAGTGCTAAGGACAAGAACTATGGC.

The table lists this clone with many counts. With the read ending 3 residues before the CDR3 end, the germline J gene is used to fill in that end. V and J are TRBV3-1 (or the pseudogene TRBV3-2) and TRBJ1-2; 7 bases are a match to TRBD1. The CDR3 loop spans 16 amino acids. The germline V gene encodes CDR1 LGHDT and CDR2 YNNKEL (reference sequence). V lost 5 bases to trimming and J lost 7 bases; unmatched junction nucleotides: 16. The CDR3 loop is CASSSNDRVKLPGYTF. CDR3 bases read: TGTGCCAGCAGCTCAAATGACAGGGTCAAACTCCCTGGC.

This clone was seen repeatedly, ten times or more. Incomplete CDR3 DNA: TGTGCCAGCAGCGGCGGGACAGCAGGATCCTACGAG. As protein: CASSGGTAGSYE. The full-length CDR3 reads as CASSGGTAGSYEQYF. The V and J genes are TRBV9 and TRBJ2-7, with D perhaps matching TRBD1 (7 bases). Read sequence stops 3 residues before the CDR3 end, and the germline J gene provides the missing end. CDR1 is SGDLS and CDR2 is YYNGEE in the germline V gene. V lost 3 bases to trimming and J lost 1 base, with 14 bases between them. The CDR3 length is 15 residues. Based on the CDR3 plus reference TRBV9 and TRBJ2-7, the full variable domain is DSGVTQTPKHLITATGQRVTLRCSPRSGDLSVYWYQQSLDQGLQFLIQYYNGEERAKGNILERFSAQQFPDLHSELNLSSLELGDSALYFCASSGGTAGSYEQYFGPGTRLTVT.

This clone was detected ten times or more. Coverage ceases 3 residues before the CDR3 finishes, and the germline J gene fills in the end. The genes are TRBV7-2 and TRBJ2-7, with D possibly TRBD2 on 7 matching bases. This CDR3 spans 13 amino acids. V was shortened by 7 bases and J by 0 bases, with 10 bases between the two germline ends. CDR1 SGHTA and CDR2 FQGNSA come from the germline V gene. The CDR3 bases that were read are TGTGCCAGCAAGGGGGGGAGCTCCTACGAG. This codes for CASKGGSSYE. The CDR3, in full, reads CASKGGSSYEQYF.

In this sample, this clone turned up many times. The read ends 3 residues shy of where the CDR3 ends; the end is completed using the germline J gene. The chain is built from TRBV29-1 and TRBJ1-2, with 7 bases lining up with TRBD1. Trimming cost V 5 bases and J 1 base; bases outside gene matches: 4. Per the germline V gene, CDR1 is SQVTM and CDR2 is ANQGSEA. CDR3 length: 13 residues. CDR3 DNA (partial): TGCAGCGTTAGCGGGACAGTTAACTATGGC. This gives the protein CSVSGTVNYG. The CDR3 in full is CSVSGTVNYGYTF.

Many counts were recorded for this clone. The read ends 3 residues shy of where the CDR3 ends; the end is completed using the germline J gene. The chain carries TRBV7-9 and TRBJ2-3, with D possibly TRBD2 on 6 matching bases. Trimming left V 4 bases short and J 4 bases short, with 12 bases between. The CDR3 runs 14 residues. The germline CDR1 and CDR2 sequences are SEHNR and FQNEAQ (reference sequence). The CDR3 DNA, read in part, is TGTGCCAGCAGCTACATAGCGGTGGCAGATACG. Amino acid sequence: CASSYIAVADT. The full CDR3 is CASSYIAVADTQYF.

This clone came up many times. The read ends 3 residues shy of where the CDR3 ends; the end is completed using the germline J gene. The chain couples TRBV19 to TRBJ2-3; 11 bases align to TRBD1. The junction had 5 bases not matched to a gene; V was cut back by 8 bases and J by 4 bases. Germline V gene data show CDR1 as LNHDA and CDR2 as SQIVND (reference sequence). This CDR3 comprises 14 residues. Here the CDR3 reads CASSRTGGSDTQYF. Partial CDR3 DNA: TGTGCCAGTTCAAGGACAGGGGGCTCAGATACG.

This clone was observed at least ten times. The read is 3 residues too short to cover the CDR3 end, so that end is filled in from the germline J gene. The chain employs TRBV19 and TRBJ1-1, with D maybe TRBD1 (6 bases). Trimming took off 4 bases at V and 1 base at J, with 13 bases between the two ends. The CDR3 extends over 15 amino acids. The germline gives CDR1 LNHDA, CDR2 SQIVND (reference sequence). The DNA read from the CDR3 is TGTGCCAGTAGTACCCAACAGGGCCCGAACACTGAA. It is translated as CASSTQQGPNTE. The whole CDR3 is CASSTQQGPNTEAFF. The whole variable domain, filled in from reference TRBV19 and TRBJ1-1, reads DGGITQSPKYLFRKEGQNVTLSCEQNLNHDAMYWYRQDPGQGLRLIYYSQIVNDFQKGDIAEGYSVSREKKESFPLTVTSAQKNPTAFYLCASSTQQGPNTEAFFGQGTRLTVV.